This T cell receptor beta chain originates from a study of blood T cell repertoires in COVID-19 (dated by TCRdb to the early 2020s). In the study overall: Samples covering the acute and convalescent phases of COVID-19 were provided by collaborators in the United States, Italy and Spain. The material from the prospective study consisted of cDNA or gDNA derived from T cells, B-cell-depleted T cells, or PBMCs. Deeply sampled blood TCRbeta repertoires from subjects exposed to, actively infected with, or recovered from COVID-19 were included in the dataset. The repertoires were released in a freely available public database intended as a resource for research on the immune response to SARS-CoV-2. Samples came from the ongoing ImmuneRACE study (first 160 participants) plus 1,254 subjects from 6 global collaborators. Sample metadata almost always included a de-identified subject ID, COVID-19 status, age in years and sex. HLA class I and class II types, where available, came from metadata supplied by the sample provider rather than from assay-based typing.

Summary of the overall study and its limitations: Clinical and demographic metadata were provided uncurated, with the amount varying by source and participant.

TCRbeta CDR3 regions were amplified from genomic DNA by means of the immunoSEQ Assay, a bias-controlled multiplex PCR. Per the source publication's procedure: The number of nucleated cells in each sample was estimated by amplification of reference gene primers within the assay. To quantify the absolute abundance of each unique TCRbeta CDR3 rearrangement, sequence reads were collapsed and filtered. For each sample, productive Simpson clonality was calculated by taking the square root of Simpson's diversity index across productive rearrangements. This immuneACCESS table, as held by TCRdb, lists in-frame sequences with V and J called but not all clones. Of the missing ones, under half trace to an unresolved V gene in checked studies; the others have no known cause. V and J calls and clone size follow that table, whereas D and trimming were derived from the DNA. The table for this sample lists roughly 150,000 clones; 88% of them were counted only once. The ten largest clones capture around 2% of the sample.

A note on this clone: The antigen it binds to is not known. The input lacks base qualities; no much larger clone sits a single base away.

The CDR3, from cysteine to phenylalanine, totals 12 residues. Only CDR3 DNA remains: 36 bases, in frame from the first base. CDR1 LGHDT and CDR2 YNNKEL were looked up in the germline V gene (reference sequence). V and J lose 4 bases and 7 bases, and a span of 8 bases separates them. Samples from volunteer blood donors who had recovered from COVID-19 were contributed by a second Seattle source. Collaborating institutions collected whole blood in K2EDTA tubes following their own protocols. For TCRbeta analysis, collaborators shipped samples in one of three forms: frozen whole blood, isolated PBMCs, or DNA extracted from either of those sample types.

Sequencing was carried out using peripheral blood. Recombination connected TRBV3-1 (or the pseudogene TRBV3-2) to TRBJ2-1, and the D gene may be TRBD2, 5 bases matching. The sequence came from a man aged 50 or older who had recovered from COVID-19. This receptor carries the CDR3 CASSPRRNEQFF. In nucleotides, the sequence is TGTGCCAGCAGCCCCCGGAGGAATGAGCAGTTCTTC.